These 14 T cell receptor beta chains were sequenced from one sample in a study of CD4 T cells in relation to SARS-CoV-2 and coronaviruses. Here immunoSEQ multiplex PCR was the method, and the copy in TCRdb shows in-frame clones only, minus some. The sample includes about 41,000 clones, over 75% seen only once; the top ten take 0.95% to 1.5%. Antigen specificity for these receptors is unknown. Sequencing was carried out using naive CD4+ T cells from PBMCs, cultured in vitro. Subset in this sample: naive CD4+ T cells isolated by negative enrichment. Receptor source: an adult with COVID-19.

This clone has only a few counts. This rearrangement joins TRBV19 to TRBJ1-5; D is perhaps TRBD1 (5 bases). The CDR3 spans 16 residues. Trimming shortened V by 3 bases and J by 4 bases, and 16 bases separated the two germline ends. Germline loops: CDR1 LNHDA, CDR2 SQIVND (reference sequence). The CDR3 here is CASSMGRPEGNQPQHF. The CDR3 region has the DNA TGTGCCAGTAGTATGGGACGGCCAGAGGGGAATCAGCCCCAGCATTTT.

This chain connects TRBV28 to TRBJ1-5, with no clear D. CDR1 and CDR2 from the germline V gene are MDHEN and SYDVKM. The CDR3 covers 15 residues. The V end lost 5 bases, the J end lost 5 bases, and 16 bases lay between the germline ends. The CDR3 spells CASSPPRWGDQPQHF. CDR3 nucleotide sequence: TGTGCCAGCAGTCCCCCCCGGTGGGGAGATCAGCCCCAGCATTTT.

This clone came up a few times. This chain links TRBV4-1 with TRBJ2-7; TRBD2 matches 10 bases. Trimming took 7 bases from V and 0 from J; bases not matched to a gene: 9. The CDR3 is 16 residues long. Germline V CDR1 and CDR2: MGHRA, YSYEKL. In DNA form, the CDR3 reads TGCGCCAGCACCCCAGCGGGAGGGCCGAGCTCCTACGAGCAGTACTTC. This sequence encodes CASTPAGGPSSYEQYF.

The chain has TRBV5-1 and TRBJ2-3; D may be TRBD2 (5 bases). Per germline, CDR1 SGHRS and CDR2 YFSETQ. CDR3 length: 15 amino acids. V shed 1 base and J shed 2 bases, with 11 bases lying between them. The CDR3 DNA sequence: TGCGCCAGCAGCTTGAGGTTAGCGCCCACAGATACGCAGTATTTT. Its protein is CASSLRLAPTDTQYF. Full variable domain (remainder filled in from reference TRBV5-1 and TRBJ2-3): KAGVTQTPRYLIKTRGQQVTLSCSPISGHRSVSWYQQTPGQGLQFLFEYFSETQRNKGNFPGRFSGRQFSNSRSEMNVSTLELGDSALYLCASSLRLAPTDTQYFGPGTRLTVL.

The chain has TRBV6-5 and TRBJ2-7, with 7 bases lining up with TRBD2. Trimming at V came to 2 bases and at J to 5 bases, leaving 9 bases not matched to a gene. Germline V gene data show CDR1 as MNHEY and CDR2 as SVGAGI. The CDR3 loop spans 15 amino acids. This CDR3 is CASSYRTSTRHEQYF. The CDR3 DNA reads as TGTGCCAGCAGTTACCGGACTAGTACTAGACACGAGCAGTACTTC.

This chain links TRBV6-4 with TRBJ2-1, with TRBD2 identical over 9 bases. V lost 4 bases and J lost 4; bases outside the gene matches: 5. The CDR3 spans 15 residues. Per the germline V gene, CDR1 is MRHNA and CDR2 is SNTAGT. The CDR3 loop reads CASSVESGGYNEQFF. CDR3 bases: TGTGCCAGCAGTGTGGAGAGCGGGGGGTACAATGAGCAGTTCTTC.

The J gene is TRBJ2-1, the V gene TRBV7-9; D is possibly TRBD2 (6 bases). The CDR3 is 16 amino acids. Germline CDR1 and CDR2: SEHNR and FQNEAQ (reference sequence). V was clipped by 1 base and J by 4 bases, with 14 bases between them. CDR3 amino acids: CASSLVGGKDYNEQFF. The CDR3 coding sequence is TGTGCCAGCAGCTTAGTGGGCGGGAAAGATTACAATGAGCAGTTCTTC.

The chain is built from TRBV5-6 and TRBJ2-1, with D possibly TRBD2 on 6 matching bases. CDR1 and CDR2 (germline): SGHDT, YYEEEE. V was pared by 2 bases and J by 2 bases, with 11 bases between. The CDR3 spans 15 residues. Here the CDR3 reads CASSFEGLTYNEQFF. CDR3 bases: TGTGCCAGCAGCTTTGAGGGACTTACCTACAATGAGCAGTTCTTC.

The CDR3 here is CASSFPSGYNEQFF. In DNA form, the CDR3 reads TGTGCCAGCAGTTTCCCTAGCGGATACAATGAGCAGTTCTTC. The chain uses TRBV28 and TRBJ2-1; 7 bases match TRBD2. With 3 bases clipped from V and 4 bases from J, the junction kept 3 bases outside the gene matches. Germline V gene lookup returns CDR1 MDHEN and CDR2 SYDVKM. The CDR3 sequence is 14 residues long.

This clone occurred once. Within the sample, other DNA sequences also encode this same CDR3. The genes are TRBV11-2 and TRBJ2-5, with D unclear. The CDR3 has 11 amino acids. From germline, CDR1 is SGHAT and CDR2 FQNNGV. V dropped 0 bases and J dropped 4 bases, with 0 bases sitting between them. CDR3 in DNA: TGTGCCAGCAGCTTAGAAGAGACCCAGTACTTC. Protein sequence: CASSLEETQYF.

This clone has a handful of counts. This sequence joins TRBV28 and TRBJ2-7; D is perhaps TRBD2 (5 bases). Germline V gene lookup returns CDR1 MDHEN and CDR2 SYDVKM. The CDR3 is 15 residues long. The ends were cut back, 1 base at V and 6 bases at J, with 16 bases in the middle. The CDR3, as DNA: TGTGCCAGCAGTTTATCCGGGGTAGGGATGTTCGAGCAGTACTTC. It translates to CASSLSGVGMFEQYF.

This chain joins TRBV6-1 and TRBJ2-3, with TRBD2 identical over 7 bases. Trimming removed 2 bases from V and 2 bases from J; junction bases left unmatched: 7. In germline, CDR1 is MNHNS, CDR2 SASEGT. The CDR3 has 16 residues. CDR3 sequence: CASSERFAGATDTQYF. Written as DNA, the CDR3 is TGTGCCAGCAGTGAACGGTTCGCGGGAGCCACAGATACGCAGTATTTT.

The CDR3 nucleotides are TGTGCCAGCAGTGAAACGTACCCGAGCTCCTACAATGAGCAGTTCTTC. Its translation is CASSETYPSSYNEQFF. J is TRBJ2-1 and V is TRBV6-1; D uncertain. Germline-derived CDR1 and CDR2 are MNHNS and SASEGT. V lost 2 bases to trimming and J lost 0 bases, with 11 bases between them. The CDR3 covers 16 residues.

The chain employs TRBV18 and TRBJ2-1, with 10 bases matching TRBD1. Germline-derived CDR1 and CDR2 are KGHSH and LQKENI. Germline trimming cut 2 bases from V and 4 bases from J; bases unmatched to any gene: 2. There are 15 residues in the CDR3. The CDR3 is CASSPRQGAYNEQFF. The DNA of the CDR3 is TGTGCCAGCTCACCAAGACAGGGGGCATACAATGAGCAGTTCTTC.